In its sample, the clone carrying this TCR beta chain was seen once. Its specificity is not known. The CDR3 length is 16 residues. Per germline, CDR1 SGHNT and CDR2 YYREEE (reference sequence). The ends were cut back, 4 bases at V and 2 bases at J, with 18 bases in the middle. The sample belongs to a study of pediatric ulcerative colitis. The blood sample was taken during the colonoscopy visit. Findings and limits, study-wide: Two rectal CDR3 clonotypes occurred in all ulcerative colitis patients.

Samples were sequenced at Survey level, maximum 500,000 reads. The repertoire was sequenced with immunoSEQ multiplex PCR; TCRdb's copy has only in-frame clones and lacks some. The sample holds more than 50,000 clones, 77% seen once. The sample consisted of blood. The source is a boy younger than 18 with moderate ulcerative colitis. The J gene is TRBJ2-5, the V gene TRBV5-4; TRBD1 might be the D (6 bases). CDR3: CASSADTQGGQETQYF. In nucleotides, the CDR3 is TGTGCCAGCAGCGCCGATACACAGGGTGGTCAAGAGACCCAGTACTTC.